A selection of T cell receptor beta chains follows, all from one sample in a study of shared clonotypes between healthy human individuals. Profiled with immunoSEQ multiplex PCR; TCRdb holds only in-frame clones, not every one. The table lists 850,000 to 1,200,000 clones, 70% to 80% of them singletons. The sequenced material came from memory CD4+ T cells sorted from blood. All receptors derive from a man between 18 and 29 years old in good health. Each CDR3 is given with its conserved first and last residue. The order of the fields is V gene, J gene, D gene, CDR3 length, clone size, CDR3 DNA, CDR3 protein. The D gene is left open where the match is weak. The listing skips clone size in some rows; elsewhere it reads once, few, many or a size class.

>TRBV7-2|TRBJ2-1|TRBD2|18|-
TGTGCCAGCAGCTTAATGTCCGGTAGCGGGAGAGGCGACAATGAGCAGTTCTTC
CASSLMSGSGRGDNEQFF
>TRBV6-1|TRBJ1-1|-|15|-
TGTGCCAGCAGTGCAATCGCAGGGCCGAGACCTGAAGCTTTCTTT
CASSAIAGPRPEAFF
>TRBV10-3|TRBJ2-7|-|14|-
TGTGCCATCAGTGAGGAAGTGAGCGGTGCGGATTTGGACTTC
CAISEEVSGADLDF
>TRBV6-1|TRBJ1-5|TRBD1|14|-
TGTGCCAGCAGTGACAGGGGGCTGGTCCAGCCCCAGCATTTT
CASSDRGLVQPQHF
>TRBV7-2|TRBJ1-1|-|13|-
TGTGCCAACAAGGACAGACTTAACACTGAAGCTTTCTTT
CANKDRLNTEAFF
>TRBV30|TRBJ2-2|TRBD2|18|-
TGTGCCTGGACCCCGGGGACTAGCGGGGGGGCGATCACCGGGGAGCTGTTTTTT
CAWTPGTSGGAITGELFF
>TRBV7-9|TRBJ2-4|-|15|-
TGTGCCAGCAGCTTAGCAATGGGGGCTAGGGACATTCAGTACTTC
CASSLAMGARDIQYF
>TRBV5-4|TRBJ2-6|-|18|-
TGTGCCAGCAGCCCGGGACTCGGTCCCCCCACTGGGGCCAACGTCCTGACTTTC
CASSPGLGPPTGANVLTF
>TRBV11-3|TRBJ2-2|TRBD2|15|few
TGTGCCAGCAGCCCCGCCGGGACTAGCATCGGGGAGCTGTTTTTT
CASSPAGTSIGELFF
>TRBV7-9|TRBJ1-2|-|13|-
TGTGCCAGCAGCTTGACAGGTGCCTATGGCTACACCTTC
CASSLTGAYGYTF
>TRBV5-1|TRBJ1-1|-|12|-
TGCGCCAGCAGTTGGGAGAACACTGAAGCTTTCTTT
CASSWENTEAFF
>TRBV19|TRBJ1-1|-|13|-
TGTGCCAGTTCAGGGAACTTGAACACTGAAGCTTTCTTT
CASSGNLNTEAFF
>TRBV7-6|TRBJ2-7|-|14|-
TGTGCCAGCAGCTTAGAGGACCTCTCCTACGAGCAGTACTTC
CASSLEDLSYEQYF
>TRBV27|TRBJ2-7|TRBD2|14|-
TGTGCCAGCAGGGGACTAGCGGGACTCTACGAGCAGTACTTC
CASRGLAGLYEQYF
>TRBV5-4|TRBJ2-2|TRBD2|17|-
TGTGCCAGCAGCAGGACTCCGGGACTAGTGGGCACCGGGGAGCTGTTTTTT
CASSRTPGLVGTGELFF
>TRBV15|TRBJ1-5|-|12|-
TGTGCCACCAGCACCGGCAATCAGCCCCAGCATTTT
CATSTGNQPQHF
>TRBV10-3|TRBJ2-3|-|14|-
TGTGCCATCAGTAATACAGGGAGCACAGATACGCAGTATTTT
CAISNTGSTDTQYF
>TRBV23-1|TRBJ2-1|TRBD2|18|-
TGCGCCAGCAGTCAATCGTGCGAACTAGCGGGAGTGGAAGATGAGCAGTTCTTC
CASSQSCELAGVEDEQFF
>TRBV30|TRBJ2-6|-|15|once
TGTGCCTGGAGGGCTCGGGGCTCTGGGGCCAACGTCCTGACTTTC
CAWRARGSGANVLTF
>TRBV2|TRBJ2-6|TRBD1|13|-
TGTGCCAGCAGCCTGGGGACAGGGGACGTCCTGACTTTC
CASSLGTGDVLTF
>TRBV6-1|TRBJ1-1|TRBD1|14|-
TGTGCCAGCAGTGACAGGGGGTTGAATTCGGAAGCTTTCTTT
CASSDRGLNSEAFF
>TRBV5-6|TRBJ1-2|-|16|-
TGTGCCAGCAGCTTTTTCCGGGACACCGTAGGGTATGGCTACACCTTC
CASSFFRDTVGYGYTF
>TRBV10-3|TRBJ2-2|-|14|few
TGTGCCATCAGTGAGAACTCGAACACCGGGGAGCTGTTTTTT
CAISENSNTGELFF
>TRBV6-6|TRBJ2-7|TRBD2|16|-
TGTGCCAGCAGAGGACTTAGCGGGAGGGCCCTATACGAGCAGTACTTC
CASRGLSGRALYEQYF
>TRBV7-2|TRBJ2-1|-|18|-
TGTGCCAGCAGCTTAGCTACCCCCACTATACGGAGTTTCTATGAGCAGTTCTTC
CASSLATPTIRSFYEQFF
>TRBV10-1|TRBJ2-7|-|14|-
TGCGCCAGCAGTGAGGGGGTACCTACGAGTAAGCAGTACTTC
CASSEGVPTSKQYF
>TRBV5-1|TRBJ1-5|-|15|few
TGCGCCAGCAGCTTGGACGGATATGGCAATCAGCCCCAGCATTTT
CASSLDGYGNQPQHF
>TRBV5-1|TRBJ2-7|-|13|-
TGCGCCAGCGCCAGACAGTACTCCTACGAGCAGTACTTC
CASARQYSYEQYF
>TRBV5-1|TRBJ2-3|-|15|few
TGCGCCAGCAGCTTAGAAGGGAGAGGCACAGATACGCAGTATTTT
CASSLEGRGTDTQYF
>TRBV30|TRBJ2-3|-|11|-
TGTGCCTGGAGGGTATCCGATACGCAGTATTTT
CAWRVSDTQYF
>TRBV7-3|TRBJ1-1|-|15|few
TGTGCCAGCAGCGCTGGGATCGGTGGGAACACTGAAGCTTTCTTT
CASSAGIGGNTEAFF
>TRBV6-4|TRBJ2-7|-|14|-
TGTGCCAGCAGTGACTCTAAGAGGTCCTACGAGCAGTACTTC
CASSDSKRSYEQYF
>TRBV10-2|TRBJ2-3|TRBD2|13|-
TGCGCCAGCACGCGGGACTACACAGATACGCAGTATTTT
CASTRDYTDTQYF
>TRBV5-1|TRBJ1-6|-|14|-
TGCGCCAGCAGCTTGGCTCAAGCTAATTCACCCCTCCACTTT
CASSLAQANSPLHF
>TRBV27|TRBJ2-7|TRBD1|17|-
TGTGCCAGCAGTCAAACCATGGGACAGGGCGTCTCCCACGAGCAGTACTTC
CASSQTMGQGVSHEQYF
>TRBV10-3|TRBJ1-4|TRBD1|12|-
TGTGCCATCAGTGAGTCGACAGGGAAACTGTTTTTT
CAISESTGKLFF
>TRBV7-2|TRBJ2-2|TRBD1|15|-
TGTGCCAGCAGCTTAGGGACAGGGTTCGGCGGGGAGCTGTTTTTT
CASSLGTGFGGELFF